These 27 T cell receptor beta chains share one sample of origin, sequenced in a study of control samples from healthy donors and cancer patients. Clones were read by immunoSEQ multiplex PCR, and TCRdb kept only the in-frame ones, dropping some. In the table there are around 68,000 clones, around 84% of which are singletons. The sample taken for sequencing was blood. All receptors derive from a man aged 50 or older in good health.

This clone has only one observation. The chain uses TRBV5-4 and TRBJ1-2; D is uncertain. V was trimmed by 2 bases and J by 8 bases, leaving 13 bases between them. This CDR3 has 13 amino acids. Germline V gene lookup returns CDR1 SGHNT and CDR2 YYREEE (reference sequence). The CDR3 loop is CASSFGRDLGYTF. The DNA for the CDR3 is TGTGCCAGCAGCTTCGGGCGCGATTTAGGCTACACCTTC.

The chain recombines TRBV10-3 with TRBJ2-1, with 15 positions matching TRBD2. The CDR3 is made up of 17 amino acids. Germline CDR1 and CDR2: ENHRY and SYGVKD. Trimming cost V 0 bases and J 9 bases; bases outside gene matches: 6. CDR3 DNA: TGTGCCATCAGTGAGTCACAGGGACTAGCGGGAGGCGGTGAGCAGTTCTTC. Residues: CAISESQGLAGGGEQFF.

J is TRBJ2-7 and V is TRBV2; TRBD1 agrees at 8 bases. The CDR3 contains 14 residues. From germline, CDR1 is SNHLY and CDR2 FYNNEI. Trimming took 2 bases from V and 4 from J; bases not matched to a gene: 4. CDR3 loop: CASSELRGQYEQYF. For the CDR3, the DNA is TGTGCCAGCAGTGAACTCAGGGGGCAATACGAGCAGTACTTC.

The chain joins TRBV4-3 to TRBJ2-2; perhaps TRBD1 as D (5 bases). V was trimmed by 0 bases and J by 5 bases, leaving 19 bases between them. The CDR3 sequence is 18 residues long. CDR1 and CDR2 (germline): LGHNA, YSLEER. In DNA, the CDR3 is TGCGCCAGCAGCCAAGAGAGTCTAGGATCTAGGGGTACCGGGGAGCTGTTTTTT. Protein product: CASSQESLGSRGTGELFF.

The V call is TRBV18, the J call TRBJ1-5; 9 nucleotides agree with TRBD1. Per germline, CDR1 KGHSH and CDR2 LQKENI. Trimming took 4 bases from V and 5 from J; bases not matched to a gene: 6. This CDR3 is built from 15 residues. The DNA of the CDR3 is TGTGCCAGCTCACATGACAGGGGGATAGATCAGCCCCAGCATTTT. Its protein is CASSHDRGIDQPQHF.

The chain links TRBV18 to TRBJ2-4, with 8 positions matching TRBD1. V lost 0 bases and J lost 7; bases outside the gene matches: 8. Germline V CDR1 and CDR2: KGHSH, LQKENI. The CDR3 length is 16 residues. In DNA form, the CDR3 reads TGTGCCAGCTCACCACCCGGCAGGGGGCGCGGTAACATTCAGTACTTC. This translates into CASSPPGRGRGNIQYF.

J is TRBJ1-2 and V is TRBV7-8; D is unclear. Germline lookup yields CDR1 SGHVS and CDR2 FQNEAQ. V was clipped by 1 base and J by 6 bases, with 3 bases between them. The CDR3 totals 11 residues. In DNA, the CDR3 is TGTGCCAGCAGCTTAGTTGATGGCTACACCTTC. As protein: CASSLVDGYTF.

This rearrangement joins TRBV6-2 or TRBV6-3 to TRBJ2-5; 7 nucleotides align to TRBD2. CDR3 length: 16 residues. Germline CDR1 is MNHEY and CDR2 is SVGEGT. The V and J ends lost 1 base and 5 bases, in that order; junction bases with no gene match: 10. CDR3 sequence: CASSYLGEGLSETQYF. For the CDR3, the DNA is TGTGCCAGCAGTTACTTGGGGGAGGGCCTTTCGGAGACCCAGTACTTC.

The chain has TRBV30 and TRBJ1-1, with a tentative D call TRBD1 (6 bases). The CDR3 contains 13 residues. The V and J ends lost 4 bases and 3 bases respectively, with 12 bases between them. Germline-derived CDR1 and CDR2 are GTSNPN and SVGIG (reference sequence). The CDR3 here is CAWIGGLYTEAFF. Written as DNA, the CDR3 is TGTGCCTGGATAGGGGGATTGTACACTGAAGCTTTCTTT.

The CDR3: CASRASGYEQYF. The DNA of the CDR3 is TGTGCCAGCAGGGCTAGCGGCTACGAGCAGTACTTC. V is TRBV7-2 and J is TRBJ2-7, with 7 bases identical to TRBD2. Looked up from germline, CDR1 is SGHTA and CDR2 is FQGNSA. This CDR3 region has 12 residues. V shed 6 bases, J shed 3 bases, and the junction held 2 bases outside the gene matches. Complete variable domain (other parts from reference TRBV7-2 and TRBJ2-7): GAGVSQSPSNKVTEKGKDVELRCDPISGHTALYWYRQSLGQGLEFLIYFQGNSAPDKSGLPSDRFSAERTGGSVSTLTIQRTQQEDSAVYLCASRASGYEQYFGPGTRLTVT.

This clone showed up just a few times. The rearrangement joins TRBV28 to TRBJ2-3, with unresolved D. Germline CDR1 and CDR2: MDHEN and SYDVKM. The V end lost 3 bases, the J end lost 5 bases, and 9 bases lay between the germline ends. The CDR3 is 13 residues long. This chain's CDR3 is CASSFRRLDTQYF. CDR3 sequence (DNA): TGTGCCAGCAGTTTTCGCCGGTTAGATACGCAGTATTTT.

There are a few counts of this clone. This chain connects TRBV2 to TRBJ2-3, with 13 bases lining up with TRBD2. Germline-derived CDR1 and CDR2 are SNHLY and FYNNEI. The CDR3 covers 15 residues. Trimming removed 5 bases from V and 4 bases from J; junction bases left unmatched: 3. The CDR3 here is CASSPGLAGADTQYF. CDR3 nucleotides: TGTGCCAGCAGTCCCGGACTAGCGGGAGCAGATACGCAGTATTTT.

This clone appeared once. V is TRBV6-1 and J is TRBJ1-1; 10 nucleotides agree with TRBD1. The germline V gene encodes CDR1 MNHNS and CDR2 SASEGT. Trimming cost V 0 bases and J 10 bases; bases outside gene matches: 5. CDR3 size: 14 residues. CDR3 sequence: CASSEAQGQGLAFF. The CDR3 nucleotides are TGTGCCAGCAGTGAAGCGCAGGGACAGGGGCTAGCTTTCTTT.

This chain uses TRBV20-1 with TRBJ2-7; tentatively, D is TRBD1 or TRBD2 (5 bases each). CDR1 is DFQATT and CDR2 is SNEGSKA in the germline V gene (reference sequence). The length of the CDR3 is 14 residues. Between the trimmed V and J ends, which lost 3 bases and 0 bases, there was a span of 12 bases. The CDR3 coding sequence is TGCAGTGCTAGTGGGGACGCGAGCTCCTACGAGCAGTACTTC. Translated, it gives CSASGDASSYEQYF.

This rearrangement joins TRBV9 to TRBJ2-1, with a tentative D call TRBD2 (6 bases). Germline V gene lookup returns CDR1 SGDLS and CDR2 YYNGEE. Trimming shortened V by 9 bases and J by 3 bases, and 16 bases separated the two germline ends. The CDR3 runs 14 residues. The CDR3 DNA sequence: TGTGCCACTGAGCGGGTTGGGGGCTACAATGAGCAGTTCTTC. Translated: CATERVGGYNEQFF.

The gene calls are TRBV29-1 and TRBJ1-1; D remains ambiguous. V was cut by 7 bases and J by 1 base, with 10 bases left in between. This CDR3 is 12 amino acids long. Germline CDR1 SQVTM, CDR2 ANQGSEA. CDR3 sequence (DNA): TGCAGCGCCGGAGGTCGGAACACTGAAGCTTTCTTT. This codes for CSAGGRNTEAFF.

The rearrangement links TRBV30 to TRBJ2-1; 7 nucleotides match TRBD2. The ends lost 4 bases at V and 3 bases at J; junction bases unmatched: 3. The CDR3 is 13 residues long. Germline V gene sequence: CDR1 GTSNPN, CDR2 SVGIG (reference sequence). In nucleotides, the CDR3 is TGTGCCTGGAAGGGAGGGATCTACAATGAGCAGTTCTTC. This translates into CAWKGGIYNEQFF. Full variable domain (remainder filled in from reference TRBV30 and TRBJ2-1): SQTIHQWPATLVQPVGSPLSLECTVEGTSNPNLYWYRQAAGRGLQLLFYSVGIGQISSEVPQNLSASRPQDRQFILSSKKLLLSDSGFYLCAWKGGIYNEQFFGPGTRLTVL.

This clone was picked up a small number of times. The rearrangement links TRBV29-1 to TRBJ1-1; 8 bases are shared with TRBD1. Germline V CDR1 and CDR2: SQVTM, ANQGSEA. Germline trimming cut 6 bases from V and 11 bases from J; bases unmatched to any gene: 14. This CDR3 has 13 amino acids. CDR3 nucleotide sequence: TGCAGCGTGGCGGGACAGGCCTCCGAGAGGGCTTTCTTT. This gives the protein CSVAGQASERAFF.

The CDR3 DNA is TGTGCCAGCAGTTACTCGATAAATGAAAAACTGTTTTTT. It yields the protein CASSYSINEKLFF. The chain uses TRBV6-5 and TRBJ1-4, with D unresolved. Germline-derived CDR1 and CDR2 are MNHEY and SVGAGI. CDR3 length: 13 residues. The germline V and J ends were trimmed by 0 bases and 5 bases, with 4 bases remaining between them.

The rearrangement links TRBV5-4 to TRBJ1-6; 8 positions agree with TRBD1. The CDR3 is made up of 15 amino acids. Per the germline V gene, CDR1 is SGHNT and CDR2 is YYREEE (reference sequence). With V trimmed by 6 bases and J by 9 bases, 11 bases remained unmatched. Here the CDR3 DNA reads TGTGCCAGCACCTCACAGGGGGACGGATTTTCACCCCTCCACTTT. Translation: CASTSQGDGFSPLHF.

The V gene is TRBV6-5, the J gene TRBJ2-1; D remains unclear. The ends were cut back, 7 bases at V and 9 bases at J, with 10 bases in the middle. Per the germline V gene, CDR1 is MNHEY and CDR2 is SVGAGI. CDR3 length: 11 amino acids. DNA of the CDR3: TGTGCCAGCACTCTGGACGGTGAGCAGTTCTTC. Translation: CASTLDGEQFF.

The rearrangement joins TRBV9 to TRBJ1-4; weak D call: TRBD1 (5 bases). Germline V gene lookup returns CDR1 SGDLS and CDR2 YYNGEE. Trimming left V 2 bases short and J 2 bases short, with 10 bases between. The CDR3 sequence is 15 residues long. CDR3 DNA: TGTGCCAGCAGCGTTTCGGGGCACACTAATGAAAAACTGTTTTTT. This translates into CASSVSGHTNEKLFF.

The gene calls are TRBV28 and TRBJ1-2, with TRBD1 matching 7 bases. The CDR3 spans 14 residues. The V and J ends lost 6 bases and 3 bases, in that order; junction bases with no gene match: 7. In germline, CDR1 is MDHEN, CDR2 SYDVKM. The DNA for the CDR3 is TGTGCCAGCAGCCTGACAGGGCCGTACTATGGCTACACCTTC. This codes for CASSLTGPYYGYTF.

The chain combines TRBV12-3 or TRBV12-4 with TRBJ2-5, with D possibly being TRBD1 or TRBD2 (5 bases each). Deletions cut 3 bases from V and 3 bases from J, with 8 bases between. The CDR3 covers 13 residues. CDR3 in DNA: TGTGCCAGCAGTTTTTTGGGGGAAGAGACCCAGTACTTC. This encodes CASSFLGEETQYF.

The chain uses TRBV4-1 and TRBJ1-2, with D unresolved. Per the germline V gene, CDR1 is MGHRA and CDR2 is YSYEKL. The V gene lost 4 bases and the J gene lost 5 bases, with 8 bases spanning the gap. The length of the CDR3 is 12 residues. This CDR3 reads CASSPIGYGYTF. The CDR3 DNA sequence: TGCGCCAGCAGCCCCATAGGGTATGGCTACACCTTC.

The V call is TRBV30, the J call TRBJ1-5, with D uncertain. The germline V and J ends were trimmed by 1 base and 3 bases, with 13 bases remaining between them. There are 15 residues in the CDR3. Germline CDR1 GTSNPN, CDR2 SVGIG (reference sequence). The chain's CDR3 is CAWSGRPGFNQPQHF. CDR3 coding DNA: TGTGCCTGGAGTGGGAGGCCGGGCTTCAATCAGCCCCAGCATTTT.

The V and J genes are TRBV28 and TRBJ2-7, with no clear D. The germline V gene has CDR1 MDHEN and CDR2 SYDVKM. Between the trimmed V and J ends, which lost 6 bases and 1 base, there was a span of 13 bases. There are 14 residues in the CDR3. The DNA for the CDR3 is TGTGCCAGCAGCCCCTACGGGTTGTCCTACGAGCAGTACTTC. The encoded protein is CASSPYGLSYEQYF.